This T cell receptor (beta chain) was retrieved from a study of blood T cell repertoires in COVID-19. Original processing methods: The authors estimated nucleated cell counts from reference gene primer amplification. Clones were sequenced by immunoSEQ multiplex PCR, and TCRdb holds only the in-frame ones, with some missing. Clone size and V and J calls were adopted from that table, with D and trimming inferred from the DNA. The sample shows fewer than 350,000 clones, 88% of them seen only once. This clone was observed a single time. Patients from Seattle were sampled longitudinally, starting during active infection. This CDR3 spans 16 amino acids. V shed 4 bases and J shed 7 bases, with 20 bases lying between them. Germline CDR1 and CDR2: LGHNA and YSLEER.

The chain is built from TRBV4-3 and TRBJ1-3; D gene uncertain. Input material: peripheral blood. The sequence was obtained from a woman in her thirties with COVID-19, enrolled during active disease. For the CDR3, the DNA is TGCGCCAGCAGCCCGCCCGCAGGCAATGTCTACAACACCATATATTTT. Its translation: CASSPPAGNVYNTIYF.